The TCR beta chain under discussion was sequenced for a study of beta chain features in type 1 diabetes. Broader study findings: It was possible that PCR favored shorter templates, equally so in patients and controls. Shorter TCRB CDR3s, moderately but significantly so, were found in Type 1 diabetes patients in all four CD4+ subsets.

This clone has more than one count but fewer than ten. Its matching antigen is unknown. Trimming cost V 2 bases and J 7 bases, with 13 bases left between them. The CDR3 is 14 amino acids. Germline V gives CDR1 MNHEY, CDR2 SVGAGI. Expressed TCRB transcripts got sequenced, as all isolated RNA was reverse transcribed. Produced via immunoSEQ multiplex PCR; TCRdb's table is partial and in-frame only. The sample lists a few hundred thousand clones, about 24% seen once, with 0.012% in the top ten. The sequencing input was naive CD4+ T cells from blood. The chain employs TRBV6-5 and TRBJ2-3; D might be TRBD2 (5 bases). This receptor was identified in a woman in her 30s with type 1 diabetes. CDR3 bases: TGTGCCAGCAGTTACCGTATAACTAGTAATACGCAGTATTTT. Protein product: CASSYRITSNTQYF.